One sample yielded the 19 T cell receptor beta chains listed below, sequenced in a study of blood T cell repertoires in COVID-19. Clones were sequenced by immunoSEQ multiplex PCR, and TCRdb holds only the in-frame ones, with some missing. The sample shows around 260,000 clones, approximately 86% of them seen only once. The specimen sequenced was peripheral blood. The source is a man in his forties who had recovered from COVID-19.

The CDR3 here is CSATQGAGYTF. CDR3 DNA: TGCAGCGCAACCCAGGGGGCTGGCTACACCTTC. The chain combines TRBV29-1 with TRBJ1-2; TRBD1 aligns across 8 bases. The CDR3 is 11 residues long. V shed 7 bases, J shed 7 bases, and the junction held 5 bases outside the gene matches. Germline CDR1 and CDR2: SQVTM and ANQGSEA.

Here the CDR3 reads CASSLKSGIGELFF. The CDR3 coding sequence is TGTGCCAGCAGCTTGAAATCCGGGATCGGGGAGCTGTTTTTT. This chain connects TRBV7-6 to TRBJ2-2, with D perhaps TRBD2 (5 bases). This CDR3 is 14 amino acids long. The V end was cut by 3 bases, the J end by 7 bases, with 12 bases between. CDR1 SGHVS and CDR2 FNYEAQ come from the germline V gene. The full variable domain, completed using reference TRBV7-6 and TRBJ2-2, is GAGVSQSPRYKVTKRGQDVALRCDPISGHVSLYWYRQALGQGPEFLTYFNYEAQQDKSGLPNDRFSAERPEGSISTLTIQRTEQRDSAMYRCASSLKSGIGELFFGEGSRLTVL.

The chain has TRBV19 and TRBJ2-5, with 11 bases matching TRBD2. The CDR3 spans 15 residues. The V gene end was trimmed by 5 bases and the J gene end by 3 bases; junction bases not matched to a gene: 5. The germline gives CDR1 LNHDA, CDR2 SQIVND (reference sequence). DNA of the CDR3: TGTGCCAGTAGTGTACTAGCGGGGGAAAAAGAGACCCAGTACTTC. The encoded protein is CASSVLAGEKETQYF.

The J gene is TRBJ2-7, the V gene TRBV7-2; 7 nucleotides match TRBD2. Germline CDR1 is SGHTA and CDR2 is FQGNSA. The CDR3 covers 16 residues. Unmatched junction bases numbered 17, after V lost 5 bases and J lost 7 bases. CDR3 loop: CASSIPLAASTKEQYF. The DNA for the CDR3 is TGTGCCAGCAGCATCCCGCTAGCGGCCTCGACCAAAGAGCAGTACTTC.

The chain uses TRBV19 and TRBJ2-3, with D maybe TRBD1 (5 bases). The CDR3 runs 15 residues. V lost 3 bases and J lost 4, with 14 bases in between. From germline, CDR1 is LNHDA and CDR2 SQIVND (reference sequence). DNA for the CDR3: TGTGCCAGTAGTATTCAGGGCTCGGGTGCAGATACGCAGTATTTT. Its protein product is CASSIQGSGADTQYF.

The CDR3 DNA is TGTGCCAGCAGCCCACGGACAGGGGGAGAGGAGACCCAGTACTTC. It codes for CASSPRTGGEETQYF. J is TRBJ2-5 and V is TRBV5-4; 10 bases align to TRBD1. The CDR3 has 15 residues. V shed 4 bases and J 5 bases; nucleotides not matched to a gene: 8. Looked up from germline, CDR1 is SGHNT and CDR2 is YYREEE (reference sequence).

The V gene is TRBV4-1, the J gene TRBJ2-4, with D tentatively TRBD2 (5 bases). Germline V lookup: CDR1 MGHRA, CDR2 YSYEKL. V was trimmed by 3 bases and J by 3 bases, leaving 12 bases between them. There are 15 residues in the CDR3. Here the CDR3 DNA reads TGCGCCAGCAGCCAGACAAGCACTAGCAAAAACATTCAGTACTTC. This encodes CASSQTSTSKNIQYF.

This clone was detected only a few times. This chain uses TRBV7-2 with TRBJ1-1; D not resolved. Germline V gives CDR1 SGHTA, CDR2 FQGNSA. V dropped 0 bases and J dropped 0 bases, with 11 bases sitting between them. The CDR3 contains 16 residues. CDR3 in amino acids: CASSLAPSGLNTEAFF. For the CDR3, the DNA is TGTGCCAGCAGCTTAGCGCCGTCAGGTCTGAACACTGAAGCTTTCTTT.

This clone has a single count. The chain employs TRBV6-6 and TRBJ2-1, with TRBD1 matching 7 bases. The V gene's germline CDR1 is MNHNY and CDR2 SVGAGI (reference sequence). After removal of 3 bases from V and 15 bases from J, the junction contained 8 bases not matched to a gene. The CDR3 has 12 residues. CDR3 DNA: TGTGCCAGCAGTTATTCCGACAGGGTAGGGTTCTTC. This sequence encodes CASSYSDRVGFF.

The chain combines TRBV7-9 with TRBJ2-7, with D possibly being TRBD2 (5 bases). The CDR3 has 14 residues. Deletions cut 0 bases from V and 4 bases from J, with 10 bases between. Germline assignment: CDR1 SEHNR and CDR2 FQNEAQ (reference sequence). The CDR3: CASSLAREGYEQYF. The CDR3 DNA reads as TGTGCCAGCAGCTTAGCCCGGGAAGGGTACGAGCAGTACTTC.

In nucleotides, the CDR3 is TGTGCCAGCACCGAAGCCGAGCGGAGCCCGTTCTTC. Translated: CASTEAERSPFF. This chain joins TRBV6-6 and TRBJ2-1; D is possibly TRBD2 (5 bases). Looked up from germline, CDR1 is MNHNY and CDR2 is SVGAGI (reference sequence). The germline V and J ends were trimmed by 7 bases and 15 bases, with 19 bases remaining between them. This CDR3 region has 12 residues.

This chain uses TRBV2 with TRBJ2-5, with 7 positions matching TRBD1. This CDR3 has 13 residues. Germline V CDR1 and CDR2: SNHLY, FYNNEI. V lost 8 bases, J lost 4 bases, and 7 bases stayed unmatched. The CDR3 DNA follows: TGTGCCAGCGCAGACAGGGCCCGAGAGACCCAGTACTTC. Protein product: CASADRARETQYF.

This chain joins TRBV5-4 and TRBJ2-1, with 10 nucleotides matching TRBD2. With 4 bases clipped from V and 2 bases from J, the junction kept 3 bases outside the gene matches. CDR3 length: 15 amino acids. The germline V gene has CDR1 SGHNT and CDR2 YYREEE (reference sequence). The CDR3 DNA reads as TGTGCCAGCAGCCCAGCGGGAGGGGCCTACAATGAGCAGTTCTTC. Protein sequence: CASSPAGGAYNEQFF.

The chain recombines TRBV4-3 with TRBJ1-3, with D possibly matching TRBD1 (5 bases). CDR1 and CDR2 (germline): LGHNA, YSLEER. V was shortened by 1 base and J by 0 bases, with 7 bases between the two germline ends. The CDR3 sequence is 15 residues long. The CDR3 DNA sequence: TGCGCCAGCAGCCAAGCCCAGGGCTCTGGAAACACCATATATTTT. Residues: CASSQAQGSGNTIYF.

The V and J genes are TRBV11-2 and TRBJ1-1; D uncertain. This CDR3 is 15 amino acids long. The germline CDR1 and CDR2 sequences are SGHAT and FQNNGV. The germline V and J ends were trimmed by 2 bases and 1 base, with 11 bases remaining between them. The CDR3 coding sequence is TGTGCCAGCAGCTTATTGGCAGGCGCGAACACTGAAGCTTTCTTT. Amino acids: CASSLLAGANTEAFF. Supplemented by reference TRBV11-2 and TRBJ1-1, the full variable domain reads EAGVAQSPRYKIIEKRQSVAFWCNPISGHATLYWYQQILGQGPKLLIQFQNNGVVDDSQLPKDRFSAERLKGVDSTLKIQPAKLEDSAVYLCASSLLAGANTEAFFGQGTRLTVV.

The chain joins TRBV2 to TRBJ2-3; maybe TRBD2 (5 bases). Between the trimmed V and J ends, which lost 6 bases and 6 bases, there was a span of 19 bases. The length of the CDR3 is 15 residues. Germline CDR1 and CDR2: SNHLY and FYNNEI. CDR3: CASRIATALMDTQYF. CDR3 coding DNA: TGTGCCAGCAGGATAGCGACCGCACTCATGGATACGCAGTATTTT.

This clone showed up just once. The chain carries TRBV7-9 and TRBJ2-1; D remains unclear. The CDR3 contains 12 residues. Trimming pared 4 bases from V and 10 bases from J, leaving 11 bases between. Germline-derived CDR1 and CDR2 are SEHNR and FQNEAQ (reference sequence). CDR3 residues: CASSYSLTEQFF. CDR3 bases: TGTGCCAGCAGCTACTCGTTGACAGAGCAGTTCTTC.

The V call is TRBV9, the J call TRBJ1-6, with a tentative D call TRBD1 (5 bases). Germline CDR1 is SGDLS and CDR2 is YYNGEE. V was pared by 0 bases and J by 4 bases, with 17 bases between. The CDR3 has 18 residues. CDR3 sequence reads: CASSVAGVAGDYNSPLHF. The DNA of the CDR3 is TGTGCCAGCAGCGTAGCGGGGGTAGCGGGTGATTATAATTCACCCCTCCACTTT.

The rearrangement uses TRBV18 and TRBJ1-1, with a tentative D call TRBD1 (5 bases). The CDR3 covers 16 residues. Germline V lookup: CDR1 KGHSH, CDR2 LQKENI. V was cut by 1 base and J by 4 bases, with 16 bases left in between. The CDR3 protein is CASSPQGLYSLTEAFF. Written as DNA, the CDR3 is TGTGCCAGCTCACCACAGGGGCTCTATTCTCTCACTGAAGCTTTCTTT.